This entry lists 32 T cell receptor beta chains sequenced from one sample in a study of graft-versus-host responses after intestinal transplantation. TCRdb's copy holds only in-frame clones and misses some; the assay was immunoSEQ multiplex PCR. This table has approximately 92,000 clones, 80% to 95% appearing once. The antigens of these receptors remain unknown. This material consisted of unstimulated CD8+ T cells sorted from spleen or lymph node cells, taken before intestinal transplant. All receptors derive from a human donor who received an intestinal transplant.

V and J are TRBV5-5 and TRBJ1-3; 9 bases agree with TRBD1. The CDR3 runs to 15 residues. With 2 bases clipped from V and 4 bases from J, the junction kept 4 bases outside the gene matches. CDR1 and CDR2 (germline): SGHKS, YYEKEE (reference sequence). CDR3 nucleotide sequence: TGTGCCAGCAGCTTACAGGGGGCACGGGGAAACACCATATATTTT. Amino acid sequence: CASSLQGARGNTIYF.

The chain couples TRBV6-5 to TRBJ1-2; a possible D gene is TRBD1 (5 bases). V was trimmed by 7 bases and J by 7 bases, leaving 19 bases between them. The germline V gene encodes CDR1 MNHEY and CDR2 SVGAGI. The CDR3 is 14 residues long. The CDR3: CASTLLGDLFGYTF. As DNA, the CDR3 is TGTGCCAGCACCCTACTGGGGGACCTATTTGGCTACACCTTC.

The chain recombines TRBV2 with TRBJ1-1; D perhaps matches TRBD1 (6 bases). The V gene lost 4 bases and the J gene lost 2 bases, with 8 bases spanning the gap. The CDR3 loop spans 13 amino acids. Germline V gene data show CDR1 as SNHLY and CDR2 as FYNNEI. CDR3 sequence (DNA): TGTGCCAGCAGTGGGACAGCAAACACTGAAGCTTTCTTT. Its translation: CASSGTANTEAFF. The full variable domain, with the rest looked up from reference TRBV2 and TRBJ1-1, is EPEVTQTPSHQVTQMGQEVILRCVPISNHLYFYWYRQILGQKVEFLVSFYNNEISEKSEIFDDQFSVERPDGSNFTLKIRSTKLEDSAMYFCASSGTANTEAFFGQGTRLTVV.

The rearrangement joins TRBV6-6 to TRBJ2-1; 7 bases align to TRBD2. Germline-derived CDR1 and CDR2 are MNHNY and SVGAGI (reference sequence). There are 15 residues in the CDR3. V shed 4 bases and J 0 bases; nucleotides not matched to a gene: 3. The CDR3 sequence is CASSSSGTSYNEQFF. DNA for the CDR3: TGTGCCAGCAGTTCTAGCGGTACCTCCTACAATGAGCAGTTCTTC.

This clone showed up just once. V is TRBV27 and J is TRBJ1-6; no definite D call. Germline CDR1 reads MNHEY; CDR2 reads SMNVEV (reference sequence). The V end was cut by 4 bases, the J end by 0 bases, with 10 bases between. This CDR3 comprises 16 residues. The CDR3 loop is CASSSTLSSYNSPLHF. In DNA, the CDR3 is TGTGCCAGCAGTTCTACGTTAAGCTCCTATAATTCACCCCTCCACTTT.

The chain combines TRBV14 with TRBJ2-5; 11 bases fit TRBD1. The end of the DNA aligns better with TRBJ2-7, so the J call may be wrong. Per germline, CDR1 SGHDN and CDR2 FVKESK. The CDR3 runs 16 residues. CDR3 DNA sequence: TGTGCCAGCAGCCCCACGATCGGGACAGGGGGTTACGAGCAGTACTTC. The encoded protein is CASSPTIGTGGYEQYF.

The V and J genes are TRBV29-1 and TRBJ1-2; 8 bases map to TRBD1. There are 12 residues in the CDR3. The germline gives CDR1 SQVTM, CDR2 ANQGSEA. Losses at the gene ends were 8 bases for V and 8 bases for J; bases not matched to a gene: 10. The CDR3 loop is CSCLTGDGGYTF. The CDR3 DNA reads as TGCAGCTGTTTGACAGGGGATGGGGGCTACACCTTC.

The V gene is TRBV21-1, the J gene TRBJ1-4; TRBD1 is taken as the D call from the table, unchecked against the DNA. TRBV21-1 is noted as a pseudogene. The CDR3 loop spans 17 amino acids. Here the CDR3 DNA reads TGTGCCAGCAGCAAAACGACAGGGGGCTCCAATAATGAAAAACTGTTTTTT. Amino acid sequence: CASSKTTGGSNNEKLFF.

The chain combines TRBV28 with TRBJ2-7; unclear D gene. Per germline, CDR1 MDHEN and CDR2 SYDVKM. V lost 6 bases to trimming and J lost 6 bases, with 9 bases between them. The length of the CDR3 is 11 residues. Here the CDR3 DNA reads TGTGCCAGCAGCTTGGGCATCGAGCAGTACTTC. It translates to CASSLGIEQYF.

This sequence joins TRBV5-1 and TRBJ1-1; 8 bases map to TRBD1. Germline CDR1 is SGHRS and CDR2 is YFSETQ. The J segment lost 5 bases and the V segment lost 3 bases, leaving 3 bases of the junction unmatched. This CDR3 is 13 amino acids long. The CDR3 is CASSSRQGTEAFF. CDR3 bases: TGCGCCAGCAGCTCGAGACAGGGGACTGAAGCTTTCTTT. Drawing the rest from reference TRBV5-1 and TRBJ1-1, the complete variable domain is KAGVTQTPRYLIKTRGQQVTLSCSPISGHRSVSWYQQTPGQGLQFLFEYFSETQRNKGNFPGRFSGRQFSNSRSEMNVSTLELGDSALYLCASSSRQGTEAFFGQGTRLTVV.

The CDR3 nucleotides read TGCGCCAGCGCCGCTCGACCGGTTCGAAAGACCTATGGCTACACCTTC. Residues: CASAARPVRKTYGYTF. The J gene is TRBJ1-2, the V gene TRBV5-1; no firm D call. V lost 7 bases to trimming and J lost 4 bases, with 23 bases between them. Germline CDR1 reads SGHRS; CDR2 reads YFSETQ. This CDR3 is 16 amino acids long.

The V call is TRBV7-9, the J call TRBJ2-6; D call uncertain. V lost 2 bases and J lost 2, with 4 bases in between. From germline, CDR1 is SEHNR and CDR2 FQNEAQ (reference sequence). The CDR3 totals 14 residues. The CDR3, as DNA: TGTGCCAGCAGCTTACGGACTGGGGCCAACGTCCTGACTTTC. Amino acids: CASSLRTGANVLTF.

The genes are TRBV7-3 and TRBJ2-7; 10 nucleotides line up with TRBD1. Germline CDR1 SGHTA, CDR2 FQGTGA. The CDR3 loop spans 14 amino acids. V was clipped by 3 bases and J by 4 bases; unmatched bases: 3. CDR3 region: CASSFGTGEYEQYF. In DNA form, the CDR3 reads TGTGCCAGCAGCTTCGGGACAGGGGAATACGAGCAGTACTTC.

This sequence joins TRBV29-1 and TRBJ1-2; possibly TRBD1 for D (6 bases). The germline CDR1 and CDR2 sequences are SQVTM and ANQGSEA. V was clipped by 1 base and J by 1 base, with 16 bases between them. This CDR3 has 16 residues. The CDR3 here is CSVEGMQTGNNYGYTF. As DNA, the CDR3 is TGCAGCGTTGAAGGAATGCAGACAGGCAATAACTATGGCTACACCTTC. The complete variable domain, with remaining parts taken from reference TRBV29-1 and TRBJ1-2, reads SAVISQKPSRDICQRGTSLTIQCQVDSQVTMMFWYRQQPGQSLTLIATANQGSEATYESGFVIDKFPISRPNLTFSTLTVSNMSPEDSSIYLCSVEGMQTGNNYGYTFGSGTRLTVV.

V and J are TRBV13 and TRBJ2-7, with unresolved D. Trimming stripped 4 bases from V and 2 bases from J, with 15 bases between. This CDR3 comprises 15 residues. Germline V lookup: CDR1 PRHDT, CDR2 FYEKMQ (reference sequence). The CDR3 reads CASSWPSGLTYEQYF. DNA of the CDR3: TGTGCCAGCAGCTGGCCGTCCGGCCTTACCTACGAGCAGTACTTC.

The genes are TRBV15 and TRBJ2-7; TRBD2 agrees at 12 bases. Germline V gene data show CDR1 as LNHNV and CDR2 as YYDKDF (reference sequence). Unmatched junction bases numbered 9, after V lost 4 bases and J lost 5 bases. This CDR3 is built from 16 residues. CDR3 protein: CATSTYLAGGFDEQYF. The CDR3 DNA reads TGTGCCACCAGCACCTACCTAGCGGGGGGGTTCGACGAGCAGTACTTC.

The table lists this clone with a few counts. The chain recombines TRBV29-1 with TRBJ2-4; D gene ambiguous. Germline V gene data show CDR1 as SQVTM and CDR2 as ANQGSEA. The CDR3 has 17 residues. V lost 1 base and J 2 bases, leaving 18 bases between the germline ends. CDR3 region: CSVEVWGLMSTKNIQYF. The DNA for the CDR3 is TGCAGCGTTGAAGTATGGGGTTTGATGAGTACCAAAAACATTCAGTACTTC.

The V gene is TRBV10-1, the J gene TRBJ2-7, with 7 positions matching TRBD1. The J segment lost 1 base and the V segment lost 6 bases, leaving 3 bases of the junction unmatched. CDR3 length: 13 residues. Germline V gene sequence: CDR1 WNHNN, CDR2 SYGVQD (reference sequence). The CDR3 sequence is CASRNRGSYEQYF. CDR3 in DNA: TGCGCCAGCAGAAACAGGGGTTCCTACGAGCAGTACTTC.

V gene TRBV11-2 combines with J gene TRBJ2-7, with D perhaps matching TRBD2 (6 bases). The CDR3 has 14 residues. From germline, CDR1 is SGHAT and CDR2 FQNNGV. V dropped 6 bases and J dropped 6 bases, with 18 bases sitting between them. The CDR3 DNA follows: TGTGCCAGCAGTCCGGAGGGTATACCGAGCGAGCAGTACTTC. Translated: CASSPEGIPSEQYF.

The chain uses TRBV6-5 and TRBJ2-2, with D uncertain. Germline CDR1 reads MNHEY; CDR2 reads SVGAGI. V dropped 6 bases and J dropped 3 bases, with 2 bases sitting between them. This CDR3 contains 11 residues. The CDR3 region is CASRHTGELFF. The CDR3 coding sequence is TGTGCCAGCAGACACACCGGGGAGCTGTTTTTT.

This chain connects TRBV5-1 to TRBJ1-1, with a possible D match to TRBD1 (6 bases). V was cut by 5 bases and J by 7 bases, with 21 bases left in between. The V gene's germline CDR1 is SGHRS and CDR2 YFSETQ. CDR3 size: 15 residues. DNA of the CDR3: TGCGCCAGCAGTAGCATCAAGTTAAGCAGGGGTGAAGCTTTCTTT. Translating gives CASSSIKLSRGEAFF.

The chain links TRBV11-2 to TRBJ1-4, with 9 nucleotides matching TRBD1. Looked up from germline, CDR1 is SGHAT and CDR2 is FQNNGV. This CDR3 contains 15 residues. J was trimmed by 0 bases and V by 4 bases; bases with no gene match: 0. CDR3 DNA: TGTGCCAGCAGCTGGGACAGGGCAACTAATGAAAAACTGTTTTTT. Amino acid sequence: CASSWDRATNEKLFF.

The V gene is TRBV6-1, the J gene TRBJ2-4; the match to TRBD1 covers 7 bases. The CDR3 loop spans 14 amino acids. The germline V gene has CDR1 MNHNS and CDR2 SASEGT. V dropped 3 bases and J dropped 7; count of bases not matched to a gene: 6. The CDR3 nucleotides are TGTGCCAGCAGTGACCTAGACAGGGATAACATTCAGTACTTC. This gives the protein CASSDLDRDNIQYF.

The chain employs TRBV7-6 and TRBJ2-7; 7 bases map to TRBD2. Unmatched junction bases numbered 5, after V lost 1 base and J lost 2 bases. Germline values: CDR1 SGHVS, CDR2 FNYEAQ. The CDR3 runs to 15 residues. The CDR3: CASSLGSGGTYEQYF. CDR3 nucleotides: TGTGCCAGCAGCTTAGGGTCGGGAGGAACCTACGAGCAGTACTTC. Looking up the rest from reference TRBV7-6 and TRBJ2-7 gives the full variable domain: GAGVSQSPRYKVTKRGQDVALRCDPISGHVSLYWYRQALGQGPEFLTYFNYEAQQDKSGLPNDRFSAERPEGSISTLTIQRTEQRDSAMYRCASSLGSGGTYEQYFGPGTRLTVT.

V and J are TRBV11-2 and TRBJ1-2; D unresolved. The length of the CDR3 is 11 residues. Trimming left V 1 base short and J 4 bases short, with 1 base between. Per the germline V gene, CDR1 is SGHAT and CDR2 is FQNNGV. The CDR3 coding sequence is TGTGCCAGCAGCTTAGTCTATGGCTACACCTTC. Its translation: CASSLVYGYTF.

This sequence joins TRBV11-2 and TRBJ2-5, with 9 bases matching TRBD2. With V trimmed by 4 bases and J by 7 bases, 13 bases remained unmatched. The CDR3 sequence is 16 residues long. Germline V gene data show CDR1 as SGHAT and CDR2 as FQNNGV. CDR3 in amino acids: CASSSLRKRGAGTQYF. DNA of the CDR3: TGTGCCAGCAGCTCCCTCCGTAAGCGGGGGGCTGGGACCCAGTACTTC.

This clone has a single count. J is TRBJ1-6 and V is TRBV9; D remains ambiguous. There are 17 residues in the CDR3. With 0 bases removed from V and 0 bases from J, the gap between germline ends came to 10 bases. The germline gives CDR1 SGDLS, CDR2 YYNGEE. The chain's CDR3 is CASSVGALSSYNSPLHF. The CDR3 DNA follows: TGTGCCAGCAGCGTAGGAGCCCTGAGCTCCTATAATTCACCCCTCCACTTT. The full variable domain, rest sourced from reference TRBV9 and TRBJ1-6, is DSGVTQTPKHLITATGQRVTLRCSPRSGDLSVYWYQQSLDQGLQFLIQYYNGEERAKGNILERFSAQQFPDLHSELNLSSLELGDSALYFCASSVGALSSYNSPLHFGNGTRLTVT.

The chain recombines TRBV6-5 with TRBJ2-5, with 11 nucleotides matching TRBD2. The CDR3 has 16 amino acids. J gave up 2 bases and V 1 base, and 3 bases lay outside the gene matches. The germline V gene encodes CDR1 MNHEY and CDR2 SVGAGI. CDR3 amino acids: CASSYLAGGTQETQYF. As DNA, the CDR3 is TGTGCCAGCAGTTACTTAGCGGGGGGGACACAAGAGACCCAGTACTTC.

This sequence joins TRBV6-5 and TRBJ1-1; D is undetermined. V was shortened by 5 bases and J by 4 bases, with 8 bases between the two germline ends. The CDR3 runs 12 residues. CDR1 is MNHEY, CDR2 SVGAGI, per germline. CDR3 sequence (DNA): TGTGCCAGCAGTCCTTCAAGCACTGAAGCTTTCTTT. Protein product: CASSPSSTEAFF.

With regard to this clone: The sample carries other DNA sequences with the same CDR3. The chain links TRBV14 to TRBJ1-4; 9 bases align to TRBD1. The V segment lost 0 bases and the J segment 8 bases; nucleotides outside the gene matches: 7. The CDR3 length is 16 residues. Germline-derived CDR1 and CDR2 are SGHDN and FVKESK. The CDR3 is CASSQDGGTGYEKLFF. In DNA form, the CDR3 reads TGTGCCAGCAGCCAAGATGGTGGGACAGGGTACGAAAAACTGTTTTTT.

This chain connects TRBV6-6 to TRBJ2-1; 7 bases are shared with TRBD1. This CDR3 is 16 amino acids long. Trimming removed 6 bases from V and 4 bases from J; junction bases left unmatched: 12. Germline CDR1 and CDR2: MNHNY and SVGAGI (reference sequence). CDR3 amino acids: CASSTQGDSLYNEQFF. The CDR3 DNA follows: TGTGCCAGCAGCACGCAGGGGGATTCCCTGTACAATGAGCAGTTCTTC.

The J gene is TRBJ1-1, the V gene TRBV19; maybe TRBD1 (6 bases). CDR1 and CDR2 from the germline V gene are LNHDA and SQIVND (reference sequence). This CDR3 has 14 amino acids. V shed 2 bases and J shed 8 bases, with 15 bases lying between them. The CDR3 loop reads CASSIWGGHQEAFF. The CDR3 DNA is TGTGCCAGTAGTATATGGGGGGGACACCAAGAAGCTTTCTTT.